This TCR beta chain originates from a study of T cell repertoires in cytomegalovirus infection. Study information: Indicated by public TCR beta signatures were CMV infection and matching HLA type. General observations from the study: CMV-specific HLA-C-restricted TCR beta clonotypes dominated the ex vivo response.

J lost 6 bases, V lost 2 bases, and 10 bases had no gene match. The CDR3 covers 17 residues. This clonotype was counted at least ten times. Its antigen is not known. TCRdb reanalysed the reads using MiXCR and keeps one entry per CDR3 protein. The sample has about 260,000 distinct CDR3 sequences, 9.1% seen once. The TCR was taken from a human donor in good health (CMV status not recorded). Some clones in this sample may be carry-over from other donors' samples. V usage is TRBV12-3 or TRBV12-4 and J usage is TRBJ2-1, with 10 bases matching TRBD1. Sequenced: PBMCs. This CDR3 is CASSLRGQGGAANEQFF. The CDR3 DNA reads TGTGCCAGCAGTTTAAGAGGACAGGGGGGAGCCGCCAATGAGCAGTTCTTC.